This T cell receptor beta chain was retrieved from a study of T cell changes during pregnancy in multiple sclerosis. V was clipped by 2 bases and J by 1 base, with 7 bases between them. Germline CDR1 and CDR2: SEHNR and FQNEAQ (reference sequence). The CDR3 spans 14 residues. Some clones are missing from TCRdb's copy, which holds only in-frame ones; the method was immunoSEQ multiplex PCR. Found here are roughly 88,000 clones, more than 85% of them singletons; the top ten hold 1.5%. This clone was seen a single time. This chain connects TRBV7-9 to TRBJ2-3; D remains unclear. This material consisted of peripheral blood, taken in the first trimester of pregnancy. The origin of this receptor is a female donor with multiple sclerosis, enrolled in a pregnancy study. The CDR3: CASSLLGGTDTQYF. CDR3 nucleotide sequence: TGTGCCAGCAGCTTACTAGGAGGCACAGATACGCAGTATTTT.